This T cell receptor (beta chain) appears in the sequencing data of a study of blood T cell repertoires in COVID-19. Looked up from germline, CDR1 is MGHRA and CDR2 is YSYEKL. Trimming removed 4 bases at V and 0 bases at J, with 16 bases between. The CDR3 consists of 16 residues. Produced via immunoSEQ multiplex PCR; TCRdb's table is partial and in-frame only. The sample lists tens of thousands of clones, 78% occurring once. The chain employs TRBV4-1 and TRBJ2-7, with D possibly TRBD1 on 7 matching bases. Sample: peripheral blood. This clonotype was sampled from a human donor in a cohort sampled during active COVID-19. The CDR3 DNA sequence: TGCGCCAGCAGCCCATCAGGAGGGGGCCCCTCCTACGAGCAGTACTTC. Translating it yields CASSPSGGGPSYEQYF.